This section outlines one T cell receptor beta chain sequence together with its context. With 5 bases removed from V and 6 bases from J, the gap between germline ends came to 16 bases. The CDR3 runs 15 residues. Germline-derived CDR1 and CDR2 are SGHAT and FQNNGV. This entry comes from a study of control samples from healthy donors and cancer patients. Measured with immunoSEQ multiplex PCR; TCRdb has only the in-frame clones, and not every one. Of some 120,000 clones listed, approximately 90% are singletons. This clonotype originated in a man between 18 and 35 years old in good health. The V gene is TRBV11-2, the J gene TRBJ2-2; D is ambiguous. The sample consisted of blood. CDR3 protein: CASSPLGRLAGELFF. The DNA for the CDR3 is TGTGCCAGCAGCCCCCTGGGCAGGCTGGCCGGGGAGCTGTTTTTT.